This T cell receptor beta chain was sequenced in a study of radiation and T cells in renal cell carcinoma. The table came from immunoSEQ multiplex PCR; TCRdb's copy has only in-frame clones and leaves some out. The profile shows 150,000 to 200,000 clones, 88% of them singletons. Germline V gene data show CDR1 as LGHNA and CDR2 as YSLEER. This CDR3 is 18 amino acids long. The V gene end was trimmed by 1 base and the J gene end by 1 base; junction bases not matched to a gene: 5. Whole-study findings and limits: In blood, top tumor clones expanded by 2 weeks, shrinking by 4.

As for time point: blood 4 weeks post-SBRT, at nephrectomy. Treatment specified: 15 Gy SBRT to primary tumor, nephrectomy 4 weeks later. Nephrectomy followed 15 Gy stereotactic body radiation by 4 weeks. Of note for this clone: What it recognizes is unknown.

This receptor was taken from a woman between 45 and 60 years old with renal cell carcinoma. The gene calls are TRBV4-3 and TRBJ2-6; TRBD1 matches at 9 bases. Specimen: blood, collected from a patient whose treatment included radiotherapy and nephrectomy. Written as DNA, the CDR3 is TGCGCCAGCAGCCAAGGGGACAGGGCGATGTCTGGGGCCAACGTCCTGACTTTC. It encodes CASSQGDRAMSGANVLTF.